This entry features one TCR beta chain sequence. Its antigen is currently unknown. Controls came from buffy coats of healthy blood donors. Sequenced by immunoSEQ multiplex PCR; TCRdb stores in-frame clones only, minus some. The table records around 30,000 clones, under 80% of them present only once. The data were obtained in a study of STAT5B mutations in CD4+ large granular lymphocyte leukemia. With 2 bases clipped from V and 4 bases from J, the junction kept 2 bases outside the gene matches. Germline assignment: CDR1 MDHEN and CDR2 SYDVKM. This CDR3 spans 14 amino acids. Study-wide results and caveats: About 24% of private leukemic clonotypes occurred rarely in other patients' non-leukemic repertoires. Patient CD4-sorted repertoires stayed more clonal than healthy ones after leukemic-clone removal. The CD4+ versus CD8+ T-LGLL clonality difference may reflect limited sample size.

V and J are TRBV28 and TRBJ1-2; 9 nucleotides line up with TRBD1. Specimen: CD4+ T cells from blood buffy coats. The TCR comes from a human donor in good health. CDR3 residues: CASSLPTGGYGYTF. The CDR3 DNA is TGTGCCAGCAGTTTACCGACAGGGGGCTATGGCTACACCTTC.